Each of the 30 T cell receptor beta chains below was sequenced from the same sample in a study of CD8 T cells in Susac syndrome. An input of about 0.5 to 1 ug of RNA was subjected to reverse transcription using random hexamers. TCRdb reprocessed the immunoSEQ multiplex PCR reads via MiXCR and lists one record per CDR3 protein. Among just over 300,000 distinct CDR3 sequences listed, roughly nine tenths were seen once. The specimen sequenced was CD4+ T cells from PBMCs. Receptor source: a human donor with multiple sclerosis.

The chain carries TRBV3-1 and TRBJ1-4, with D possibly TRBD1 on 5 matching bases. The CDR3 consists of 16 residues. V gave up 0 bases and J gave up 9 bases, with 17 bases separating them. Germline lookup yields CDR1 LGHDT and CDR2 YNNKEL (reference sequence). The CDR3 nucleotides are TGTGCCAGCAGCCAAGACGGGCCGGGGGTATGGAAAAAACTGTTTTTT. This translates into CASSQDGPGVWKKLFF.

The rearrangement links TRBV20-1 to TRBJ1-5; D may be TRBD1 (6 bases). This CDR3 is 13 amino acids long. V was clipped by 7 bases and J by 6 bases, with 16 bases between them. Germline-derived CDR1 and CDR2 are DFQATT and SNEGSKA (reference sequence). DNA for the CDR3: TGCAGTGGATCCCGGGGGCACGGTCAGCCCCAGCATTTT. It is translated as CSGSRGHGQPQHF.

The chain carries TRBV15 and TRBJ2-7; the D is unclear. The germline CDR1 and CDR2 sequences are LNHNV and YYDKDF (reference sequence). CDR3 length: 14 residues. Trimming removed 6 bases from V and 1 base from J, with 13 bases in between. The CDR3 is CATSLRLQSYEQYF. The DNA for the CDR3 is TGTGCCACCAGTCTTCGACTTCAATCCTACGAGCAGTACTTC.

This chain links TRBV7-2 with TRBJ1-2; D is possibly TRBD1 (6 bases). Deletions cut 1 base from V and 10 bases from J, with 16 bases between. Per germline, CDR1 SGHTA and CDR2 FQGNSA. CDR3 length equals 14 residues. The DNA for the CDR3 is TGTGCCAGCAGCTTAGAGCAAAGACAGGCCAACTACACCTTC. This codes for CASSLEQRQANYTF.

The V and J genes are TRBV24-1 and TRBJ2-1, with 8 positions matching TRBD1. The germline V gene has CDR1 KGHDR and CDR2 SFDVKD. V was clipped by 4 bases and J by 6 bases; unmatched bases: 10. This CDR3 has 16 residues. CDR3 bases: TGTGCCACCAGTGACCCAGGACAGGGCCCGGCCAATGAGCAGTTCTTC. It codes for CATSDPGQGPANEQFF.

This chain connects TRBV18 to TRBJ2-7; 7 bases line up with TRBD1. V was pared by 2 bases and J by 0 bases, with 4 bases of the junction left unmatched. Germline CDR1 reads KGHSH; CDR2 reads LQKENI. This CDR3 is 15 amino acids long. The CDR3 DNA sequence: TGTGCCAGCTCACCAGGGTGGGACAGCTCCTACGAGCAGTACTTC. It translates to CASSPGWDSSYEQYF.

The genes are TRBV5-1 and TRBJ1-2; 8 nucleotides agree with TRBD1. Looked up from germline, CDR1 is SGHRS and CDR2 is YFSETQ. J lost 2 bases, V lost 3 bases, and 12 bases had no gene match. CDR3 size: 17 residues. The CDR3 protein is CASSSTTGTGGNYGYTF. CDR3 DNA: TGCGCCAGCAGCTCGACGACCGGGACAGGTGGGAACTATGGCTACACCTTC.

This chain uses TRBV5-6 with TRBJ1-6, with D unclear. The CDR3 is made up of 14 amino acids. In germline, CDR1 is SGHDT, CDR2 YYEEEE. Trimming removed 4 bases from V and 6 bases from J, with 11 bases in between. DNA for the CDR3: TGTGCCAGCAGCCCCGGAGCACTTAATTCACCCCTCCACTTT. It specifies CASSPGALNSPLHF.

CDR3 in DNA: TGCGCCAGCAGCCTCGGGGCGGACAAATCTGGAAACACCATATATTTT. Amino acids: CASSLGADKSGNTIYF. The rearrangement joins TRBV5-1 to TRBJ1-3; TRBD1 is a possible D gene (5 bases). Per the germline V gene, CDR1 is SGHRS and CDR2 is YFSETQ. The CDR3 is 16 amino acids. V was shortened by 4 bases and J by 1 base, with 15 bases between the two germline ends. The complete variable domain, with remaining parts taken from reference TRBV5-1 and TRBJ1-3, reads KAGVTQTPRYLIKTRGQQVTLSCSPISGHRSVSWYQQTPGQGLQFLFEYFSETQRNKGNFPGRFSGRQFSNSRSEMNVSTLELGDSALYLCASSLGADKSGNTIYFGEGSWLTVV.

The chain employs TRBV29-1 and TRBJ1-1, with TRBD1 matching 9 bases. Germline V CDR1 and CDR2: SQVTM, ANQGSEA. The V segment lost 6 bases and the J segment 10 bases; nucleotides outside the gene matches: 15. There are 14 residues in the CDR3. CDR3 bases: TGCAGCGTGAGCCCGGGACAGGGCTTCGCGGGAGCTTTCTTT. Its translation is CSVSPGQGFAGAFF.

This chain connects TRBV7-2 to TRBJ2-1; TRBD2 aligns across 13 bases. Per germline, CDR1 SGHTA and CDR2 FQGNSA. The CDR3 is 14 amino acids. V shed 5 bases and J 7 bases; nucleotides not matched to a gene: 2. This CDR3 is CASSTGLAGNEQFF. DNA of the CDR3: TGTGCCAGCAGCACGGGACTAGCGGGGAATGAGCAGTTCTTC.

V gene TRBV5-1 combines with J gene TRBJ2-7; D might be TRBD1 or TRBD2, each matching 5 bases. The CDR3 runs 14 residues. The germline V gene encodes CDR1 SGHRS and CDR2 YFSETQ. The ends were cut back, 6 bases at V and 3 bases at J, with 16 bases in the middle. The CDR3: CASTPGPTDYEQYF. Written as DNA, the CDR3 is TGCGCCAGCACCCCGGGACCCACCGACTACGAGCAGTACTTC.

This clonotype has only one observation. The CDR3 reads CASSLGGASDNEQFF. The DNA for the CDR3 is TGTGCCAGCAGTTTAGGAGGGGCTTCGGACAATGAGCAGTTCTTC. The chain couples TRBV12-3 or TRBV12-4 to TRBJ2-1; D may be TRBD1 or TRBD2 (5 bases each). V dropped 1 base and J dropped 5 bases, with 12 bases sitting between them. CDR3 length equals 15 residues.

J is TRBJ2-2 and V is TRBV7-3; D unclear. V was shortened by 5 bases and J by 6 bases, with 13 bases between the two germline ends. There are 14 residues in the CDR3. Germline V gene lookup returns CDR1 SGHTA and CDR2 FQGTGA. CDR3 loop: CASSPPGAAGELFF. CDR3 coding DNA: TGTGCCAGCAGCCCCCCAGGTGCTGCCGGGGAGCTGTTTTTT. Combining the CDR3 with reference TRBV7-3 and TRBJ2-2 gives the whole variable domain GAGVSQTPSNKVTEKGKYVELRCDPISGHTALYWYRQSLGQGPEFLIYFQGTGAADDSGLPNDRFFAVRPEGSVSTLKIQRTERGDSAVYLCASSPPGAAGELFFGEGSRLTVL.

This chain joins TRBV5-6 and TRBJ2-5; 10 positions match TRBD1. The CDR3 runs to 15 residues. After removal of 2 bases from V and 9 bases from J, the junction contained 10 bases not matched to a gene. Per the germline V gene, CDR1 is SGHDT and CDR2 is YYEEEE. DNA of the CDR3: TGTGCCAGCAGCTTTATGACAGGGGGCTTGGGGGCCCAGTACTTC. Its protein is CASSFMTGGLGAQYF.

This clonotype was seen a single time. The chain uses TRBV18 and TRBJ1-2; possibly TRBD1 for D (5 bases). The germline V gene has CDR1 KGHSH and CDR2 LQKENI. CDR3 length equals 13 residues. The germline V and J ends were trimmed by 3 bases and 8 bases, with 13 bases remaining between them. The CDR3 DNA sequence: TGTGCCAGCTCACCGGGGACCCAAGAGGGCTACACCTTC. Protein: CASSPGTQEGYTF.

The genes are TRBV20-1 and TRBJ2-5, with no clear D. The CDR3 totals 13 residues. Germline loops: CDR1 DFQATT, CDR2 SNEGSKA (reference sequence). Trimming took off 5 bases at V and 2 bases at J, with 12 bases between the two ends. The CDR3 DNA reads TGCAGTGCTTCCCTAGGTGGGCAAGAGACCCAGTACTTC. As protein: CSASLGGQETQYF.

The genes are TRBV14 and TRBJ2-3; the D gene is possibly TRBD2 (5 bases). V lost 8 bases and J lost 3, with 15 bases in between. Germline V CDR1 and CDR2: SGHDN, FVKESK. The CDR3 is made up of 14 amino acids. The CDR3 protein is CASGSTWGTDTQYF. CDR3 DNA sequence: TGTGCCAGCGGGAGTACCTGGGGAACAGATACGCAGTATTTT.

The CDR3 nucleotides read TGTGCCAGCTCACCAGGGGGAGGTGAGCAGCCCCAGCATTTT. Amino acid sequence: CASSPGGGEQPQHF. The J gene is TRBJ1-5, the V gene TRBV18; a possible D gene is TRBD1 (5 bases). The ends were cut back, 2 bases at V and 7 bases at J, with 12 bases in the middle. The CDR3 spans 14 residues. Germline lookup yields CDR1 KGHSH and CDR2 LQKENI.

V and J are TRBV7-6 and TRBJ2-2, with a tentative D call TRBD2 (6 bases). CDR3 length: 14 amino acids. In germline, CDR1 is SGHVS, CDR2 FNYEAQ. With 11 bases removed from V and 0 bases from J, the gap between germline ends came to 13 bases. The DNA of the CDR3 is TGTGCCTCCACGGGACTGGCGAACACCGGGGAGCTGTTTTTT. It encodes CASTGLANTGELFF.

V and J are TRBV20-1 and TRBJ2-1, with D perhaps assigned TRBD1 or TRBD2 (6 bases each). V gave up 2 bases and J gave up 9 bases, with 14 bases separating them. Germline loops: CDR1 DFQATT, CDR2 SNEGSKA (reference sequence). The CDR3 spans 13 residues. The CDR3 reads CSARRGRTSEQFF. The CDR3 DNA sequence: TGCAGTGCTAGACGGGGGCGGACAAGTGAGCAGTTCTTC.

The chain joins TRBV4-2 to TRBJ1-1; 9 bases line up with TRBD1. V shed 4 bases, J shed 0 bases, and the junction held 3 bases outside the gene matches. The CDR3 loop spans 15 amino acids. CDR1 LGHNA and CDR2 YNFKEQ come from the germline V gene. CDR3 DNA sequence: TGTGCCAGCAGCCGCGGGACAGGGATGAACACTGAAGCTTTCTTT. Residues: CASSRGTGMNTEAFF.

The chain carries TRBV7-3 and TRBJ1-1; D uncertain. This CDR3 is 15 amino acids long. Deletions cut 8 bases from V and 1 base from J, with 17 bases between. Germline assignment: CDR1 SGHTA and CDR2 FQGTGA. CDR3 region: CASRPGRQANTEAFF. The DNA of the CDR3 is TGTGCCAGCCGCCCGGGCAGGCAGGCGAACACTGAAGCTTTCTTT.

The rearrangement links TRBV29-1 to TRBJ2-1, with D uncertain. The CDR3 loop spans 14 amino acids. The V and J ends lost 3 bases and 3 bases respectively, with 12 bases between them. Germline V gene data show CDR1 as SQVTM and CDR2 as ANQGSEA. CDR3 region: CSVDVGLHYNEQFF. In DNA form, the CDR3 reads TGCAGCGTTGATGTGGGTTTGCACTACAATGAGCAGTTCTTC.

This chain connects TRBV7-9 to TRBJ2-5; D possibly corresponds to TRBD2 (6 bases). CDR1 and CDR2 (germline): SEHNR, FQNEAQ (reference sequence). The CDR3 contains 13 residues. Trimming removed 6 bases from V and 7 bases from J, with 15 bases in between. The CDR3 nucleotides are TGTGCCAGCAGTAGGGAGGCGTTACCGACCCAGTACTTC. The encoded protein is CASSREALPTQYF.

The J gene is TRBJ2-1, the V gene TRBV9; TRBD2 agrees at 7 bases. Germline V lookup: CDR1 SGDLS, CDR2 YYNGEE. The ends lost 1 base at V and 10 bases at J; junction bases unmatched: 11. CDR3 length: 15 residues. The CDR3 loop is CASSVTSGTVMEQFF. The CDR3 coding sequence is TGTGCCAGCAGCGTAACAAGCGGGACGGTGATGGAGCAGTTCTTC.

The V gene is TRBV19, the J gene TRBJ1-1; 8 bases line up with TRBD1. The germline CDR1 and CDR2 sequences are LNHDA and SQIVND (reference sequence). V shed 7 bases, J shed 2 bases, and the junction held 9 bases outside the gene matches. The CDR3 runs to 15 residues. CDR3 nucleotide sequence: TGTGCCAGTACCTCGACCGGGACAGGAAACACTGAAGCTTTCTTT. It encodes CASTSTGTGNTEAFF.

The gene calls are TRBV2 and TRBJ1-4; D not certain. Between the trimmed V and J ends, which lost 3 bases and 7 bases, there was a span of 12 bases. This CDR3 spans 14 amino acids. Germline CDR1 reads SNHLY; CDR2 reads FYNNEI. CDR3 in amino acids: CASSEDQTSEKLFF. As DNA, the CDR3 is TGTGCCAGCAGTGAGGACCAGACAAGTGAAAAACTGTTTTTT.

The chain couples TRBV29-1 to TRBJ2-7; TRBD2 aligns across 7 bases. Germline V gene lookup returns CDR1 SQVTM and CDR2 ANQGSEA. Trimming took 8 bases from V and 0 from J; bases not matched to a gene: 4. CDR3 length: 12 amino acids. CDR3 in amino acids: CSIRTSSYEQYF. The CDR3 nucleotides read TGCAGCATTAGGACTAGCTCCTACGAGCAGTACTTC.

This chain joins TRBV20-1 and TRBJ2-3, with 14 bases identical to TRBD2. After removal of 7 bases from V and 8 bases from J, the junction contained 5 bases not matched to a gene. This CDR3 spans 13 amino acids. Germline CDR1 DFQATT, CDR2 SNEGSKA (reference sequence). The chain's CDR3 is CSVTSGRGGTQYF. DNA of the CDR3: TGCAGTGTGACTAGCGGGAGGGGTGGTACGCAGTATTTT.